This T cell receptor (beta chain) was sequenced during a study of response to subunit inactivated influenza vaccine. The study, taken as a whole, reports: With each seasonal influenza vaccination, the authors suggested, few new T cells are recruited.

Unmatched junction bases numbered 8, after V lost 5 bases and J lost 0 bases. Germline assignment: CDR1 SEHNR and CDR2 FQNEAQ (reference sequence). This CDR3 is built from 17 residues. TCRdb used MiXCR to reprocess the RT-PCR reads, holding one entry per CDR3 protein. The table shows 500,000 to 750,000 distinct CDR3 sequences, with 13% to 15% occurring only once. Worth noting for this clonotype: Its antigen is as yet unknown.

The chain carries TRBV7-9 and TRBJ2-5; 11 bases agree with TRBD2. Material: PBMCs from blood, obtained approximately 12 days after vaccination. This receptor was obtained from a middle-aged man who received an inactivated influenza vaccine. CDR3 region: CASSKGLAGGHQETQYF. CDR3 sequence (DNA): TGTGCCAGCAGCAAAGGCCTAGCGGGAGGTCACCAAGAGACCCAGTACTTC.